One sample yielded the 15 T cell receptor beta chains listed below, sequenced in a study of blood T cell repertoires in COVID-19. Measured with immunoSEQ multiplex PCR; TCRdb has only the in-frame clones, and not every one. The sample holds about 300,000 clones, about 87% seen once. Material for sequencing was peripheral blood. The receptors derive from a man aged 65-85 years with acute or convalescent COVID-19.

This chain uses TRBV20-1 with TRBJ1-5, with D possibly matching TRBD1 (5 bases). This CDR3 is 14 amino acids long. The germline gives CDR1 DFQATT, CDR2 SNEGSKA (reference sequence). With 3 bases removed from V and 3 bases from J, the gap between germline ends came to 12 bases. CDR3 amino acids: CSASRAGINQPQHF. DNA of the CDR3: TGCAGTGCTAGTAGGGCAGGGATCAATCAGCCCCAGCATTTT.

CDR3 sequence: CASSLSGTGDPQYF. The DNA for the CDR3 is TGCGCCAGCAGCTTGTCCGGGACAGGGGACCCCCAGTACTTC. J is TRBJ2-4 and V is TRBV5-1, with TRBD1 matching 10 bases. The ends lost 1 base at V and 13 bases at J; junction bases unmatched: 8. CDR3 length: 14 amino acids. Germline CDR1 SGHRS, CDR2 YFSETQ.

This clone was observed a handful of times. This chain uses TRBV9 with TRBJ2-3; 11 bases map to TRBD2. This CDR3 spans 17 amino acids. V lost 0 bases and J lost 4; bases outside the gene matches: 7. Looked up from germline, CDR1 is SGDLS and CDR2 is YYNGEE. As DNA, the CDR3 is TGTGCCAGCAGCGTAGATTTGGCTAGCGGGGGGTCAGATACGCAGTATTTT. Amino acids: CASSVDLASGGSDTQYF.

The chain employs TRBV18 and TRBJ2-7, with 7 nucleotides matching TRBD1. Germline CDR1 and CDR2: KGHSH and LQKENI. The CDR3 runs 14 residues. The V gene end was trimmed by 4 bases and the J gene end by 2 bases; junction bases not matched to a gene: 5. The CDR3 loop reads CASSRGQVTYEQYF. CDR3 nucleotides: TGTGCCAGCTCACGCGGACAGGTGACCTACGAGCAGTACTTC.

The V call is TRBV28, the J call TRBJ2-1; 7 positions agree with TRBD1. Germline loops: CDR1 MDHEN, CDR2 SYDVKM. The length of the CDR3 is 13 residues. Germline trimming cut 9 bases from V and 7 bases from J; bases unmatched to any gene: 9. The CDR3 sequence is CARDGQAWNEQFF. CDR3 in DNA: TGTGCCAGAGATGGACAGGCTTGGAATGAGCAGTTCTTC.

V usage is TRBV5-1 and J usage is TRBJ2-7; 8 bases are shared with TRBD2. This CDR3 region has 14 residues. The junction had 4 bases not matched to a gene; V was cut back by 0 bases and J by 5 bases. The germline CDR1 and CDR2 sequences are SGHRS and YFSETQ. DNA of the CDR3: TGCGCCAGCAGCTTGGTTGCGGGGGGAAACGAGCAGTACTTC. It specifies CASSLVAGGNEQYF.

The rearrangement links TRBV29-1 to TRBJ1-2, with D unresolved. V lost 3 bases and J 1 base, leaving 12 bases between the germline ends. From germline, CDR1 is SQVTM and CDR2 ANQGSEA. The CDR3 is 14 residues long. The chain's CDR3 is CSVEPPGINYGYTF. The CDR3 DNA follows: TGCAGCGTTGAGCCCCCGGGGATTAACTATGGCTACACCTTC.

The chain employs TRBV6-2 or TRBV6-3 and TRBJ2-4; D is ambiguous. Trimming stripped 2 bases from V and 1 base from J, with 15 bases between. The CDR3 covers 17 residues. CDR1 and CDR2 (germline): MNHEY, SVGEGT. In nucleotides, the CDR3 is TGTGCCAGCAGTTACGGCAGGCATTTGTCGGCCAAAAACATTCAGTACTTC. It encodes CASSYGRHLSAKNIQYF.

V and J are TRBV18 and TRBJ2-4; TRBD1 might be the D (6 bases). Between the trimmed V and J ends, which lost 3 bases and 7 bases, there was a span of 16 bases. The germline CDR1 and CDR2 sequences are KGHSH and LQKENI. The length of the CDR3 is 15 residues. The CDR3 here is CASSPTDSPGNIQYF. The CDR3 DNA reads TGTGCCAGCTCACCGACGGACAGCCCCGGGAACATTCAGTACTTC.

CDR3 coding DNA: TGCGCCAGCAGCCAACGACTAGCGGGAAGTTACGAGCAGTACTTC. Protein product: CASSQRLAGSYEQYF. The gene calls are TRBV5-1 and TRBJ2-7; 11 nucleotides agree with TRBD2. V trimming: 4 bases; J trimming: 4 bases; junction bases outside the gene matches: 7. CDR1 is SGHRS, CDR2 YFSETQ, per germline. CDR3 size: 15 residues.

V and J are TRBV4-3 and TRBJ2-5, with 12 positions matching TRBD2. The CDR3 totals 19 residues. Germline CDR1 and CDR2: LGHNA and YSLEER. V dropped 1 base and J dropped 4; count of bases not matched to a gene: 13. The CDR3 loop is CASSQGWTGSSGGGETQYF. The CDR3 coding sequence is TGCGCCAGCAGCCAAGGCTGGACCGGGTCTAGCGGGGGGGGAGAGACCCAGTACTTC.

The CDR3 DNA sequence: TGTGCCAGCAGCTTAGCCAGTTTCGGGACAGGAAGCTTCTCCTACGAGCAGTACTTC. Translating gives CASSLASFGTGSFSYEQYF. The rearrangement links TRBV11-2 to TRBJ2-7; TRBD1 aligns across 8 bases. Germline CDR1 and CDR2: SGHAT and FQNNGV. J was trimmed by 0 bases and V by 1 base; bases with no gene match: 14. CDR3 length: 19 amino acids.

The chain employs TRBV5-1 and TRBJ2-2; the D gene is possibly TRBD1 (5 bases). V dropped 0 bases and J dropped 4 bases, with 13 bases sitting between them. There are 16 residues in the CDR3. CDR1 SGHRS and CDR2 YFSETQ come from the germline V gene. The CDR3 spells CASSLAQGRATGELFF. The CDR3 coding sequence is TGCGCCAGCAGCTTGGCCCAGGGAAGGGCCACCGGGGAGCTGTTTTTT.

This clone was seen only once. The CDR3, as DNA: TGTGCCAGCAGTGCACTAGCGGGAGAGAATTACGAGCAGTACTTC. This sequence encodes CASSALAGENYEQYF. This chain uses TRBV25-1 with TRBJ2-7; TRBD2 matches 11 bases. V dropped 4 bases and J dropped 4; count of bases not matched to a gene: 6. The CDR3 is 15 amino acids. Germline V gene data show CDR1 as MGHDK and CDR2 as SYGVNS.

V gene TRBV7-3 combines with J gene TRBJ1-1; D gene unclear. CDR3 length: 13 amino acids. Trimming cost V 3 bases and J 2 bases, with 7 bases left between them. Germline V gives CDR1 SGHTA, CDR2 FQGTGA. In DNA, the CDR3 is TGTGCCAGCAGCTTTTCCGGTAACACTGAAGCTTTCTTT. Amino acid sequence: CASSFSGNTEAFF.